These 25 T cell receptor beta chains came from one sample sequenced in a study of post-analysis software for immune sequencing data. The study, taken as a whole, reports: A few TRBV segments appeared more often in patients than in controls, and TRBV5-6, TRBV5-1 and TRBV20-1 were among these.

These receptors' targets are unknown. Prepared libraries of TCR beta cDNA carried unique molecular identifiers. TCRdb recomputed calls from the PCR reads with MiXCR, one row per CDR3 protein. The data hold around 710,000 distinct CDR3 sequences, with about 45% observed a single time. Sequenced material: blood. These receptors all come from a girl under 18 with multiple sclerosis.

This clonotype was detected only a few times. The chain employs TRBV7-2 and TRBJ2-1; no firm D call. Germline lookup yields CDR1 SGHTA and CDR2 FQGNSA. V was pared by 5 bases and J by 4 bases, with 12 bases between. The CDR3 has 14 residues. The CDR3 loop is CASSRVFGYNEQFF. In DNA form, the CDR3 reads TGTGCCAGCAGCAGGGTATTCGGATACAATGAGCAGTTCTTC.

This clonotype was seen a few times. This chain uses TRBV7-9 with TRBJ1-2, with TRBD1 as a possible D gene (5 bases). CDR1 is SEHNR and CDR2 is FQNEAQ in the germline V gene (reference sequence). The CDR3 runs 17 residues. The V end was cut by 1 base, the J end by 8 bases, with 23 bases between. The CDR3 bases are TGTGCCAGCAGCTTAGGATCGTTCAGGGACGGACAAGGGGGCTACACCTTC. Its protein product is CASSLGSFRDGQGGYTF. The variable domain in full, completed from reference TRBV7-9 and TRBJ1-2, reads DTGVSQNPRHKITKRGQNVTFRCDPISEHNRLYWYRQTLGQGPEFLTYFQNEAQLEKSRLLSDRFSAERPKGSFSTLEIQRTEQGDSAMYLCASSLGSFRDGQGGYTFGSGTRLTVV.

In its sample, this clonotype was seen many times. The CDR3 DNA follows: TGCAGTGCTAGAGATCTCGCGGTCTCCTACGAGCAGTACTTC. Translated, it gives CSARDLAVSYEQYF. The chain employs TRBV20-1 and TRBJ2-7; D gene uncertain. Germline CDR1 DFQATT, CDR2 SNEGSKA (reference sequence). The V and J ends lost 0 bases and 0 bases respectively, with 9 bases between them. The CDR3 runs to 14 residues.

The chain carries TRBV11-2 and TRBJ1-2; D call uncertain. CDR1 SGHAT and CDR2 FQNNGV come from the germline V gene. With 8 bases removed from V and 7 bases from J, the gap between germline ends came to 11 bases. The CDR3 contains 11 residues. The CDR3 sequence is CASFYSSGYTF. As DNA, the CDR3 is TGTGCCAGCTTCTACAGCAGTGGCTACACCTTC.

The rearrangement joins TRBV24-1 to TRBJ2-3, with D possibly TRBD2 on 5 matching bases. V lost 3 bases to trimming and J lost 0 bases, with 15 bases between them. CDR3 length: 17 residues. From germline, CDR1 is KGHDR and CDR2 SFDVKD. The CDR3 sequence: CATSDPSIPGSTDTQYF. In nucleotides, the CDR3 is TGTGCCACCAGTGATCCAAGCATCCCGGGGAGCACAGATACGCAGTATTTT.

In this sample, this clonotype turned up a few times. The V call is TRBV5-6, the J call TRBJ2-3; 7 positions match TRBD2. Germline V lookup: CDR1 SGHDT, CDR2 YYEEEE. J was trimmed by 0 bases and V by 2 bases; bases with no gene match: 6. The CDR3 length is 16 residues. CDR3 residues: CASSFWSSGSTDTQYF. The CDR3 coding sequence is TGTGCCAGCAGCTTTTGGTCTAGCGGCAGCACAGATACGCAGTATTTT.

V and J are TRBV5-5 and TRBJ1-2; D is perhaps TRBD1 (5 bases). This CDR3 contains 15 residues. Germline CDR1 SGHKS, CDR2 YYEKEE (reference sequence). Trimming took off 0 bases at V and 8 bases at J, with 17 bases between the two ends. This chain's CDR3 is CASSLAGRLMKGYTF. The CDR3 coding sequence is TGTGCCAGCAGCTTGGCAGGGCGTTTAATGAAGGGCTACACCTTC.

This clonotype was seen once. This chain links TRBV12-3 or TRBV12-4 with TRBJ1-5; D is uncertain. Trimming left V 6 bases short and J 0 bases short, with 12 bases between. The CDR3 runs 15 residues. The CDR3 spells CASSRKRGSNQPQHF. The CDR3 nucleotides are TGTGCCAGCAGCCGCAAACGGGGTAGCAATCAGCCCCAGCATTTT.

This clonotype has a handful of counts. J is TRBJ1-1 and V is TRBV2; a weak D match, TRBD1 (6 bases). The CDR3 loop spans 12 amino acids. Trimming took off 6 bases at V and 3 bases at J, with 8 bases between the two ends. Germline V gene data show CDR1 as SNHLY and CDR2 as FYNNEI. CDR3 sequence (DNA): TGTGCCAGCAGGGACAGCTACACTGAAGCTTTCTTT. This translates into CASRDSYTEAFF.

The genes are TRBV20-1 and TRBJ2-2; TRBD1 agrees at 10 bases. The junction had 10 bases not matched to a gene; V was cut back by 6 bases and J by 3 bases. This CDR3 is built from 16 residues. CDR1 and CDR2 (germline): DFQATT, SNEGSKA (reference sequence). The CDR3 sequence is CSAKKDRGPYTGELFF. The CDR3 DNA follows: TGCAGTGCCAAAAAAGACAGGGGGCCTTACACCGGGGAGCTGTTTTTT.

This clonotype came up many times. J is TRBJ2-1 and V is TRBV20-1, with TRBD2 matching 8 bases. Germline CDR1 DFQATT, CDR2 SNEGSKA (reference sequence). The ends lost 6 bases at V and 3 bases at J; junction bases unmatched: 10. The CDR3 is 15 amino acids. The DNA for the CDR3 is TGCAGTGCCGTCCTAGCGGGTTCAGACTACAATGAGCAGTTCTTC. It codes for CSAVLAGSDYNEQFF.

This clonotype was detected only once. This chain joins TRBV28 and TRBJ2-6; D uncertain. The CDR3 spans 16 residues. V was cut by 2 bases and J by 0 bases, with 8 bases left in between. CDR1 is MDHEN and CDR2 is SYDVKM in the germline V gene. CDR3: CASSLVSVSGANVLTF. The DNA of the CDR3 is TGTGCCAGCAGTTTAGTTTCAGTCTCTGGGGCCAACGTCCTGACTTTC. Filled out from reference TRBV28 and TRBJ2-6, the complete variable domain reads DVKVTQSSRYLVKRTGEKVFLECVQDMDHENMFWYRQDPGLGLRLIYFSYDVKMKEKGDIPEGYSVSREKKERFSLILESASTNQTSMYLCASSLVSVSGANVLTFGAGSRLTVL.

Only a few counts were recorded for this clonotype. The V and J genes are TRBV5-1 and TRBJ2-7; 9 bases match TRBD1. In germline, CDR1 is SGHRS, CDR2 YFSETQ. V gave up 3 bases and J gave up 4 bases; unmatched junction bases: 8. This CDR3 has 15 residues. Here the CDR3 reads CASSSGWTGAYEQYF. DNA for the CDR3: TGCGCCAGCAGCTCGGGGTGGACAGGGGCTTACGAGCAGTACTTC.

This clonotype occurred a few times. This chain joins TRBV4-1 and TRBJ2-6; D may be TRBD1 (5 bases). The CDR3 covers 16 residues. The germline V gene has CDR1 MGHRA and CDR2 YSYEKL. Trimming stripped 1 base from V and 0 bases from J, with 7 bases between. Written as DNA, the CDR3 is TGCGCCAGCAGCCAAGGGGGCAACTCTGGGGCCAACGTCCTGACTTTC. Translation: CASSQGGNSGANVLTF.

This clonotype was seen a few times. This rearrangement joins TRBV18 to TRBJ1-4, with D possibly matching TRBD1 (5 bases). The CDR3 contains 14 residues. Germline loops: CDR1 KGHSH, CDR2 LQKENI. With 4 bases removed from V and 8 bases from J, the gap between germline ends came to 14 bases. The DNA for the CDR3 is TGTGCCAGCTCACTGGGGGACCACTTCGAAAAACTGTTTTTT. It codes for CASSLGDHFEKLFF.

The chain recombines TRBV27 with TRBJ2-6, with 10 bases that match TRBD2. V gave up 10 bases and J gave up 0 bases; unmatched junction bases: 9. The V gene's germline CDR1 is MNHEY and CDR2 SMNVEV (reference sequence). The CDR3 length is 17 residues. CDR3 bases: TGTGCCACCTCACACCGACTAGCGGGCTCTGGGGCCAACGTCCTGACTTTC. It is translated as CATSHRLAGSGANVLTF.

V usage is TRBV9 and J usage is TRBJ2-1; a possible D gene is TRBD1 (6 bases). The V and J ends lost 4 bases and 6 bases respectively, with 17 bases between them. Germline assignment: CDR1 SGDLS and CDR2 YYNGEE. The CDR3 contains 15 residues. CDR3 nucleotide sequence: TGTGCCAGCAGCCCAGGACAGAGGGTTGCCAATGAGCAGTTCTTC. This sequence encodes CASSPGQRVANEQFF. The full variable domain, with the rest looked up from reference TRBV9 and TRBJ2-1, is DSGVTQTPKHLITATGQRVTLRCSPRSGDLSVYWYQQSLDQGLQFLIQYYNGEERAKGNILERFSAQQFPDLHSELNLSSLELGDSALYFCASSPGQRVANEQFFGPGTRLTVL.

This clonotype has just a few counts. CDR3 coding DNA: TGTGCCATCAGTGAGTCGGTAACCTACGAGCAGTACTTC. As protein: CAISESVTYEQYF. This rearrangement joins TRBV10-3 to TRBJ2-7; no definite D call. Trimming took off 0 bases at V and 2 bases at J, with 5 bases between the two ends. The CDR3 runs 13 residues. Germline V CDR1 and CDR2: ENHRY, SYGVKD.

This clonotype was counted only a few times. The CDR3 here is CASSLSGRGSTDTQYF. The CDR3 bases are TGTGCCAGCAGTTTGAGTGGGAGGGGTAGCACAGATACGCAGTATTTT. This chain uses TRBV12-3 or TRBV12-4 with TRBJ2-3; 7 nucleotides agree with TRBD2. Trimming at V came to 3 bases and at J to 0 bases, leaving 6 bases not matched to a gene. The CDR3 runs 16 residues.

J is TRBJ2-7 and V is TRBV10-3; 7 bases align to TRBD1. The end of the DNA is better explained by TRBJ2-4, so the J call may be wrong. The CDR3 contains 15 residues. CDR1 and CDR2 (germline): ENHRY, SYGVKD. This CDR3 is CAISSGQRAKNIQYF. CDR3 in DNA: TGTGCCATCAGTTCGGGACAGCGAGCCAAAAACATTCAGTACTTC.

The chain uses TRBV12-3 or TRBV12-4 and TRBJ2-1, with TRBD1 matching 8 bases. V lost 3 bases and J lost 6; bases outside the gene matches: 10. CDR3 length: 16 amino acids. The CDR3 reads CASSLGTGGWGNEQFF. CDR3 bases: TGTGCCAGCAGTTTGGGGACAGGCGGGTGGGGCAATGAGCAGTTCTTC.

The rearrangement joins TRBV3-1 to TRBJ2-7; tentatively, D is TRBD1 (5 bases). The CDR3 is made up of 16 amino acids. Looked up from germline, CDR1 is LGHDT and CDR2 is YNNKEL (reference sequence). Trimming shortened V by 5 bases and J by 0 bases, and 17 bases separated the two germline ends. For the CDR3, the DNA is TGTGCCAGCAGCTTTAGGCTGAGGACATCCTCCTACGAGCAGTACTTC. Translating gives CASSFRLRTSSYEQYF.

The gene calls are TRBV20-1 and TRBJ2-4; 11 bases line up with TRBD2. The CDR3 has 15 residues. V shed 6 bases and J 13 bases; nucleotides not matched to a gene: 17. The germline CDR1 and CDR2 sequences are DFQATT and SNEGSKA (reference sequence). The CDR3 region has the DNA TGCAGTGCACCTATAGCGGGAGGGTCTATGGGGGAGCAGTACTTC. Translated, it gives CSAPIAGGSMGEQYF.

The genes are TRBV10-3 and TRBJ2-7; 7 bases map to TRBD2. The CDR3 is made up of 14 amino acids. Looked up from germline, CDR1 is ENHRY and CDR2 is SYGVKD. V was clipped by 3 bases and J by 0 bases; unmatched bases: 2. The CDR3 sequence: CAISERDYSYEQYF. The CDR3 DNA sequence: TGTGCCATCAGTGAACGGGACTACTCCTACGAGCAGTACTTC.

The V call is TRBV28, the J call TRBJ2-1, with D uncertain. CDR1 and CDR2 from the germline V gene are MDHEN and SYDVKM. The CDR3 runs 17 residues. V lost 3 bases, J lost 0 bases, and 15 bases lay in between. The CDR3 nucleotides read TGTGCCAGCAGTTTTTTTGGTAAGAGGAGCTCCTACAATGAGCAGTTCTTC. Its protein is CASSFFGKRSSYNEQFF.